This T cell receptor beta chain was recorded in a study of shared clonotypes between healthy human individuals. Naive-designated CD8 cells lacked CD45RO, were positively enriched for CCR7, and omitted terminally differentiated effector memory CD45RA+ cells. All donors qualified as healthy HIV-negative adults and had experienced no recent acute infections or vaccinations. The V segment lost 3 bases and the J segment 3 bases; nucleotides outside the gene matches: 8. The CDR3 covers 17 residues. CDR1 is MNHNS, CDR2 SASEGT, per germline. The repertoire was sequenced with immunoSEQ multiplex PCR; TCRdb's copy has only in-frame clones and lacks some. The table lists just over 2,000,000 clones, approximately 94% of them singletons.

The source is a man between 18 and 29 years old in good health. Sequenced: naive CD8+ T cells sorted from blood. The rearrangement joins TRBV6-1 to TRBJ2-3; 11 bases align to TRBD2. CDR3 amino acids: CASSELVAGGPTDTQYF. CDR3 DNA: TGTGCCAGCAGTGAGCTCGTAGCGGGGGGGCCGACAGATACGCAGTATTTT.